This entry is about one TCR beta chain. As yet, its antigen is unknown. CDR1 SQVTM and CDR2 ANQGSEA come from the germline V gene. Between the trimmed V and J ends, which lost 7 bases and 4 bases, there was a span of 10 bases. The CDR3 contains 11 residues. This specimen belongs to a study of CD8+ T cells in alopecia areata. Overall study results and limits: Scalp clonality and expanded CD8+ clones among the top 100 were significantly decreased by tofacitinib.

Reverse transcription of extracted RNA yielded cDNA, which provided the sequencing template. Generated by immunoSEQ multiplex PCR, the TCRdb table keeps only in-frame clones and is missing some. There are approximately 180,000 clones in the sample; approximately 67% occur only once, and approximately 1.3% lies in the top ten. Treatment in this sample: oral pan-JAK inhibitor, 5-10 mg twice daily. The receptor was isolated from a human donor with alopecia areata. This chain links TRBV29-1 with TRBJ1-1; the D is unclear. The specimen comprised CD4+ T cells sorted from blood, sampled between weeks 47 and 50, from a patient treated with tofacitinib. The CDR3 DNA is TGCAGCGGAGTTGCTTTCACTGAAGCTTTCTTT. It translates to CSGVAFTEAFF.